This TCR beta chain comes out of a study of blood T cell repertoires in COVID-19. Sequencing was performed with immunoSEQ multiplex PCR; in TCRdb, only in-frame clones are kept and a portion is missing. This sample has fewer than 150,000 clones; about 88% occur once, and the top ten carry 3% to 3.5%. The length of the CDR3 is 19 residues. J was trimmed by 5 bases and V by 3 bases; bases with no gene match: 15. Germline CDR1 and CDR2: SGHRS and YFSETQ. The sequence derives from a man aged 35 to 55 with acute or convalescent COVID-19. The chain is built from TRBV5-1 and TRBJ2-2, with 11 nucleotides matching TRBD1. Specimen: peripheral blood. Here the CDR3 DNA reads TGCGCCAGCAGCTCCGGACAGGGGGCGCCCGGTTTCGGAACCGGGGAGCTGTTTTTT. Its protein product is CASSSGQGAPGFGTGELFF.